The source of this T cell receptor beta chain is a study of OX40 agonist ivuxolimab in advanced cancers. Study background: Ivuxolimab is an agonistic anti-OX40 (CD134) antibody, and patients were treated with it. Anti-PD-1, anti-PD-L1 or anti-CTLA-4 therapy given earlier was allowed, and over 35% had some. Intravenous ivuxolimab was administered to patients every 2 weeks at 0.01 to 10 mg/kg.

Some clones are missing from TCRdb's copy, which holds only in-frame ones; the method was immunoSEQ multiplex PCR. The sample consists of 17,000 or so clones, 70% to 90% of them appearing once. Specimen: CD4+ or CD8+ T cells sorted from blood, collected in a trial of the OX40 agonist ivuxolimab. The sequence came from an adult with an advanced solid tumor such as melanoma, head and neck, liver or kidney cancer.

In DNA, the CDR3 is TGTGCCAGTAGTGCGACTAGCGAAACTTACAATGAGCAGTTCTTC. Its protein product is CASSATSETYNEQFF. This sequence joins TRBV19 and TRBJ2-1; 8 bases are a match to TRBD2. Trimming removed 5 bases from V and 4 bases from J; junction bases left unmatched: 7. The length of the CDR3 is 15 residues. Germline V gene data show CDR1 as LNHDA and CDR2 as SQIVND (reference sequence).